The sequence of this TCR beta chain was determined in a study of shared clonotypes between healthy human individuals. This CDR3 has 12 amino acids. V was clipped by 7 bases and J by 6 bases, with 12 bases between them. The germline CDR1 and CDR2 sequences are SNHLY and FYNNEI. Produced via immunoSEQ multiplex PCR; TCRdb's table is partial and in-frame only. The table has 2,500,000 or so clones, about nine tenths seen once. As for this clone: Its matching antigen is unknown.

Study results and caveats: Although depth was large, rarefaction showed that sequencing of the sorted subsets was incomplete. The study sampled only blood, and tissue repertoires likely differ.

The chain has TRBV2 and TRBJ1-2, with D perhaps matching TRBD1 (6 bases). Sample: naive CD4+ T cells from PBMCs. Sample subset: CD45RA+ positively selected. The TCR comes from a man younger than 35 in good health. Some clones in this sample may be carry-over from other donors' samples. For the CDR3, the DNA is TGTGCCAGCAACAGGGTCTATGATGGCTACACCTTC. It is translated as CASNRVYDGYTF.